A selection of T cell receptor beta chains follows, all from one sample in a study of T cells in Graves' hyperthyroidism and ophthalmopathy. TCRdb reprocessed the multiplex PCR reads via MiXCR and lists one record per CDR3 protein. The sample holds some 620,000 distinct CDR3 sequences; about 16% are singletons and the top ten take about 3.8%. Sample: blood. The receptors shown here come from a woman aged 25 to 39 with Graves' hyperthyroidism. Both conserved end residues are part of each CDR3. A D gene is named only where the DNA matches it firmly. A row's size may be missing; if present it is once, few, many or a size class.

cdr3_nt cdr3_aa v_call d_call j_call clone_size
TGTGCCAGCAATTCAGGTTCCGGTGAGCAGTTCTTC CASNSGSGEQFF TRBV12-3/TRBV12-4 - TRBJ2-1 many
TGTGCCAGCAGTGGGACCCGAGGGGCGGATCAGCCCCAGCATTTT CASSGTRGADQPQHF TRBV6-1 - TRBJ1-5 -
TGTGCCAGCAGTTTAACTTCAAGCGGGAGCACTCATGAGCAGTTCTTC CASSLTSSGSTHEQFF TRBV28 TRBD2 TRBJ2-1 -
TGCGCCAGCGGACAGGACATGAACACTGAAGCTTTCTTT CASGQDMNTEAFF TRBV5-1 TRBD1 TRBJ1-1 many
TGTGCCAGCAGTTTCCCGGAGGGCCATGGCTACACCTTC CASSFPEGHGYTF TRBV27 - TRBJ1-2 few
TGTGCCAGCAGCTTAGAGGGGGCCTATAATTCACCCCTCCACTTT CASSLEGAYNSPLHF TRBV11-2 - TRBJ1-6 many
TGTGCCAGCAGACCAGGGGGCCAGATTCAGCCCCAGCATTTT CASRPGGQIQPQHF TRBV28 TRBD1 TRBJ1-5 many
TGTGCCATCAGTGACTACAATGAGCAGTTCTTC CAISDYNEQFF TRBV10-3 - TRBJ2-1 many
TGTGCCAGCAGCTCAACTAGCGGGAGTTCCTACGAGCAGTACTTC CASSSTSGSSYEQYF TRBV13 TRBD2 TRBJ2-7 many
TGTGCCACCAGCAGAGAATCCGGGGCAGGGGCCTATGGCTACACCTTC CATSRESGAGAYGYTF TRBV15 - TRBJ1-2 many
TGTGCCAGCAGCCCCGGACAAGGCTACACCTTC CASSPGQGYTF TRBV12-3/TRBV12-4 - TRBJ1-2 -
TGTGCCAGCAGGAGATCCGGGACAGTCACAGATACGCAGTATTTT CASRRSGTVTDTQYF TRBV12-3/TRBV12-4 TRBD1 TRBJ2-3 many
TGTGCCAGCAGTTTATCTGACAGATTCCTTAATTCACCCCTCCACTTT CASSLSDRFLNSPLHF TRBV28 - TRBJ1-6 few
TGTGCCAGCAGTGATGACCGGACCTATGGCTACACCTTC CASSDDRTYGYTF TRBV6-4 - TRBJ1-2 few
TGTGCCAGCAGCCCACAGACAGGGTTTAATAATGAAAAACTGTTTTTT CASSPQTGFNNEKLFF TRBV7-9 TRBD1 TRBJ1-4 -
TGCAGTGCTAGAGGGGACTTCTACGAGCAGTACTTC CSARGDFYEQYF TRBV20-1 - TRBJ2-7 -
TGTGCCAGCAGCCAGAGCAGGACAGGCAGAAGGTATGGCTACACCTTC CASSQSRTGRRYGYTF TRBV3-1 TRBD1 TRBJ1-2 -
TGTGCCAGCGCGGCGGACCTCACAGATACGCAGTATTTT CASAADLTDTQYF TRBV9 - TRBJ2-3 few
TGTGCCAGCAGCCCTACTAGCGGGATCCCCAATGAGCAGTTCTTC CASSPTSGIPNEQFF TRBV27 TRBD2 TRBJ2-1 many
TGTGCCATCAAGACAGGGGACTTAGTGGCGGATGGCTACACCTTC CAIKTGDLVADGYTF TRBV28 TRBD1 TRBJ1-2 many
TGTGCCAGCAGCACAGGGGACGGCTATGGCTACACCTTC CASSTGDGYGYTF TRBV7-9 TRBD1 TRBJ1-2 -
TGTGCCAGCAGCTACTTGACAGGGGGCCCAGAAGCTTTCTTT CASSYLTGGPEAFF TRBV5-6 TRBD1 TRBJ1-1 -
TGTGCCAGCAGTTTTCGTGTGGATACGCAGTATTTT CASSFRVDTQYF TRBV12-3/TRBV12-4 - TRBJ2-3 many
TGTGCCAGCACCCGGACAGGGGCGCGGACTGAAGCTTTCTTT CASTRTGARTEAFF TRBV6-1 TRBD1 TRBJ1-1 -
TGTGCCAGCAGCAAAACTACTCTAGCGGGAGGGAGTAACACGCAGTATTTT CASSKTTLAGGSNTQYF TRBV28 TRBD2 TRBJ2-3 -
TGCGCCAGCAGCACCGGACGGACTCGGATCACCGGGGAGCTGTTTTTT CASSTGRTRITGELFF TRBV5-1 - TRBJ2-2 many
TGCAGCGTGCCCCCCACAGTCGTCAACACTGAAGCTTTCTTT CSVPPTVVNTEAFF TRBV29-1 - TRBJ1-1 few
TGTGCCAGCAGCGGCATGGGACAGTCAAATTCACCCCTCCACTTT CASSGMGQSNSPLHF TRBV11-2 TRBD1 TRBJ1-6 many
TGTGCCAGTAGTATGGACCATAATCAGCCCCAGCATTTT CASSMDHNQPQHF TRBV19 - TRBJ1-5 -
TGTGCCAGCAGCTTAGGCGGAACTTGGGGAACCGGGGAGCTGTTTTTT CASSLGGTWGTGELFF TRBV7-2 - TRBJ2-2 many
TGTGCCAGCAGTTTAAGCGAGGGGGCCAACGTCCTGACTTTC CASSLSEGANVLTF TRBV28 - TRBJ2-6 many
TGTGCCAGCAGCCCGGGGGGTGGGCCCCAGCATTTT CASSPGGGPQHF TRBV7-9 - TRBJ1-5 many
TGCAGTGGGAGACTAGCGGGAGTCAATGAGCAGTTCTTC CSGRLAGVNEQFF TRBV20-1 TRBD2 TRBJ2-1 many